This TCR beta chain stems from a study of blood T cell repertoires in COVID-19 (dated by TCRdb to the early 2020s). Study-level background: Collaborator samples came from the United States, Italy and Spain and covered acute and convalescent phases of COVID-19. Samples came from the ongoing ImmuneRACE study (first 160 participants) plus 1,254 subjects from 6 global collaborators. Where HLA class I and class II types were available, the types were taken from metadata supplied by the sample provider, not from assay-based typing. The prospective study material was composed of cDNA or gDNA derived from T cells, B-cell-depleted T cells, or PBMCs. Sample metadata almost always included a de-identified subject ID, COVID-19 status, age in years and sex. Deeply sampled blood TCRbeta repertoires from subjects exposed to, actively infected with, or recovered from COVID-19 were included in the dataset. The repertoires were made available in a free public database intended to serve as a resource for research on the immune response to SARS-CoV-2.

TCRbeta CDR3 regions were amplified from genomic DNA by means of the immunoSEQ Assay, a bias-controlled multiplex PCR. From the authors' description of their analysis: The number of nucleated cells in each sample was estimated from the amplification of reference gene primers within the assay. To quantify the absolute abundance of each unique TCRbeta CDR3 rearrangement, sequence reads were collapsed and filtered. For each sample, productive Simpson clonality was calculated by taking the square root of Simpson's diversity index across productive rearrangements. TCRdb re-hosts the immuneACCESS table, in-frame sequences only. Its copies lack some clones; in the studies checked, an unresolved V gene accounts for under half of them, and the cause for the rest is not known. Clone size and the V and J calls come from that table; the DNA yielded D and trimming. The sample data list hundreds of thousands of clones, and roughly 83% of these were observed just once. Jointly, the top ten make up roughly 10% of the sample.

As for this clone: No cognate antigen has been identified for it. Per-base qualities were not stored, and no clone one base away is much larger.

Broader findings and caveats from the paper: The amount of clinical and demographic metadata varied by source and participant and was provided uncurated.

V sheds 4 bases and J sheds 7 bases, leaving 20 bases between their ends. From the germline V gene, CDR1 is SGHVT and CDR2 is SQSDAQ. The CDR3 holds 16 amino acids from the cysteine to the phenylalanine. The only DNA kept is the CDR3, 48 bases in frame from the first base. The collaborating institutions used their own protocols to collect whole blood in K2EDTA tubes. For TCRbeta analysis, collaborators shipped samples as frozen whole blood, isolated PBMCs, or DNA extracted from either of those sample types. The TCR was taken from a man at least 80 years old with acute or convalescent COVID-19. Sample: peripheral blood. The sequence is built from TRBV7-4 and TRBJ2-1; the D gene is not confidently resolved. CDR3 reads: CASSCPPELIWNEQFF. The DNA sequence follows: TGTGCCAGCAGCTGCCCTCCGGAGTTAATATGGAATGAGCAGTTCTTC.